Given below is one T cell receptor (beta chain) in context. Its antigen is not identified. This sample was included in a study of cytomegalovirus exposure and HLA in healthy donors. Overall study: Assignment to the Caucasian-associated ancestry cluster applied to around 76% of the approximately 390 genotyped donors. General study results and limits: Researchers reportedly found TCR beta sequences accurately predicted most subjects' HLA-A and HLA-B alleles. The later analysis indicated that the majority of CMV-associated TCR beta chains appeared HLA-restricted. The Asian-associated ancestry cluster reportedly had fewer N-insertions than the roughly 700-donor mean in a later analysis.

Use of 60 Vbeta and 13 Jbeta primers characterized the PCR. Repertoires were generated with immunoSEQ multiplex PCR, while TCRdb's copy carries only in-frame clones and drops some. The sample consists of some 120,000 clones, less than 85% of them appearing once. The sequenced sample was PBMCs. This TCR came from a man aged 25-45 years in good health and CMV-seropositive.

CDR3 in amino acids: CASGNRQDPTKNIQYF. CDR3 DNA: TGTGCTAGTGGTAATAGACAGGACCCTACCAAAAACATTCAGTACTTC. The chain has TRBV12-5 and TRBJ2-4; a weak D match, TRBD1 (6 bases). This CDR3 is built from 16 residues. The germline gives CDR1 LGHNT, CDR2 FRNRAP. Trimming shortened V by 5 bases and J by 2 bases, and 16 bases separated the two germline ends.